A selection of T cell receptor beta chains follows, all from one sample in a study of blood T cells in healthy people across ages. One entry per CDR3 protein, called by TCRdb with MiXCR from the 5' RACE reads. The top ten clones hold approximately 24% of a sample with hundreds of thousands of distinct CDR3 sequences, about 56% of them seen once. Input material: blood. The origin of the receptors is a middle-aged man in good health. Each CDR3 is given with its conserved first and last residue. D genes are given only for firm matches. Only part of the rows carry a size: once, few, many, or a class if the clone is expanded.

>TRBJ1-4|.|.|TRBV4-3
CASSQVTGSNEKLFF
TGCGCCAGCAGCCAAGTTACGGGAAGTAATGAAAAACTGTTTTTT
>TRBJ1-1|many|TRBD1|TRBV4-2
CASSQLGQGLFTEAFF
TGTGCCAGCAGCCAACTAGGACAGGGGCTGTTCACTGAAGCTTTCTTT
>TRBJ1-1|.|.|TRBV28
CASSLRGNTAFF
TGTGCCAGCAGTTTAAGAGGAAATACAGCTTTCTTT
>TRBJ2-5|.|TRBD2|TRBV27
CASSTSAGNQYF
TGTGCCAGCAGTACATCAGCGGGAAACCAGTACTTC
>TRBJ1-5|.|TRBD1|TRBV6-1
CASSELRGLGADQPQHF
TGTGCCAGCAGTGAGTTGAGGGGGCTAGGGGCCGATCAGCCCCAGCATTTT
>TRBJ2-3|few|.|TRBV9
CASRPNPGLFTDTQYF
TGTGCCAGCAGACCCAATCCGGGACTCTTCACAGATACGCAGTATTTT
>TRBJ2-1|few|.|TRBV29-1
CSAGGYNEQFF
TGCAGCGCTGGGGGTTACAATGAGCAGTTCTTC
>TRBJ1-6|.|TRBD1|TRBV27
CASQSTGVAYNSPLHF
TGTGCCAGTCAATCGACAGGGGTGGCCTATAATTCACCCCTCCACTTT
>TRBJ2-3|.|.|TRBV6-5
CASSYTSLKFNTQYF
TGTGCCAGCAGTTACACTAGCCTCAAATTTAATACGCAGTATTTT
>TRBJ2-3|.|TRBD1|TRBV6-5
CASSLENAGTGPDTQYF
TGTGCCAGCAGTTTGGAGAACGCCGGGACAGGGCCTGATACGCAGTATTTT
>TRBJ1-2|.|.|TRBV20-1
CSARVRDGNYGYTF
TGCAGTGCTAGAGTACGGGACGGCAACTATGGCTACACCTTC